This entry lists 9 T cell receptor beta chains sequenced from one sample in a study of T cell changes during pregnancy in multiple sclerosis. Repertoires were generated with immunoSEQ multiplex PCR, while TCRdb's copy carries only in-frame clones and drops some. Among roughly 38,000 clones listed, approximately 90% were seen once. Sample: CD8+ T cells from peripheral blood mononuclear cells, taken in the third trimester of pregnancy. These receptors all stem from a female donor with multiple sclerosis, enrolled in a pregnancy study.

This chain joins TRBV10-3 and TRBJ2-2; possibly TRBD2 for D (5 bases). There are 12 residues in the CDR3. CDR1 is ENHRY, CDR2 SYGVKD, per germline. With 6 bases removed from V and 5 bases from J, the gap between germline ends came to 7 bases. CDR3 sequence reads: CAIRTSTGELFF. In DNA, the CDR3 is TGTGCCATCAGAACTAGTACCGGGGAGCTGTTTTTT.

The V and J genes are TRBV23-1 and TRBJ2-4, with D hard to call. TRBV23-1 is labeled an ORF, and its function is uncertain. Trimming left V 2 bases short and J 0 bases short, with 5 bases between. The CDR3 has 14 residues. The CDR3 loop is CASSQRGAKNIQYF. The CDR3 DNA reads as TGCGCCAGCAGTCAACGCGGAGCCAAAAACATTCAGTACTTC.

CDR3 protein: CASSQDRNQGTNEKLFF. Here the CDR3 DNA reads TGCGCCAGCAGCCAAGATAGGAATCAGGGGACGAACGAAAAACTGTTTTTT. The chain couples TRBV4-3 to TRBJ1-4; possible D gene TRBD1, 6 bases. Trimming pared 0 bases from V and 8 bases from J, leaving 19 bases between. Germline CDR1 LGHNA, CDR2 YSLEER. The CDR3 covers 17 residues.

The gene calls are TRBV6-1 and TRBJ2-3; no clear D gene. The ends were cut back, 1 base at V and 5 bases at J, with 7 bases in the middle. CDR1 is MNHNS, CDR2 SASEGT, per germline. The CDR3 totals 13 residues. The CDR3 bases are TGTGCCAGCAGTGAAGGTGCGGAAGATACGCAGTATTTT. This sequence encodes CASSEGAEDTQYF.

The chain is built from TRBV4-1 and TRBJ1-6; the match to TRBD1 covers 7 bases. The CDR3 extends over 16 amino acids. J lost 3 bases, V lost 3 bases, and 5 bases had no gene match. CDR1 is MGHRA, CDR2 YSYEKL, per germline. The CDR3 loop reads CASSQAWTGYNSPLHF. Written as DNA, the CDR3 is TGCGCCAGCAGCCAGGCCTGGACAGGCTATAATTCACCCCTCCACTTT.

This sequence joins TRBV5-1 and TRBJ2-7; the match to TRBD1 covers 7 bases. J was trimmed by 3 bases and V by 4 bases; bases with no gene match: 4. Looked up from germline, CDR1 is SGHRS and CDR2 is YFSETQ. The length of the CDR3 is 13 residues. The CDR3 reads CASSTYRGYEQYF. CDR3 in DNA: TGCGCCAGCAGCACCTACAGGGGCTACGAGCAGTACTTC. The full variable domain, completed using reference TRBV5-1 and TRBJ2-7, is KAGVTQTPRYLIKTRGQQVTLSCSPISGHRSVSWYQQTPGQGLQFLFEYFSETQRNKGNFPGRFSGRQFSNSRSEMNVSTLELGDSALYLCASSTYRGYEQYFGPGTRLTVT.

The chain has TRBV7-8 and TRBJ2-7, with TRBD2 matching over 7 bases. The junction had 11 bases not matched to a gene; V was cut back by 11 bases and J by 7 bases. The CDR3 length is 12 residues. Germline V lookup: CDR1 SGHVS, CDR2 FQNEAQ. DNA for the CDR3: TGTGCCTCGGGGGGACTCACGGTGGAGCAGTACTTC. Translated, it gives CASGGLTVEQYF.

The V call is TRBV4-1, the J call TRBJ2-5, with D possibly being TRBD2 (5 bases). Germline V gene lookup returns CDR1 MGHRA and CDR2 YSYEKL. CDR3 length: 15 residues. Trimming left V 5 bases short and J 1 base short, with 14 bases between. The CDR3 loop is CASSSRSALQETQYF. The DNA of the CDR3 is TGCGCCAGCAGCTCTCGTAGCGCCCTCCAAGAGACCCAGTACTTC.

CDR3 amino acids: CASSLEAAGNTIYF. Here the CDR3 DNA reads TGCGCCAGCAGCTTGGAGGCGGCTGGAAACACCATATATTTT. The chain has TRBV5-1 and TRBJ1-3; D unclear. The CDR3 is 14 amino acids. Between the trimmed V and J ends, which lost 0 bases and 2 bases, there was a span of 6 bases. Germline assignment: CDR1 SGHRS and CDR2 YFSETQ. Full variable domain (missing parts from reference TRBV5-1 and TRBJ1-3): KAGVTQTPRYLIKTRGQQVTLSCSPISGHRSVSWYQQTPGQGLQFLFEYFSETQRNKGNFPGRFSGRQFSNSRSEMNVSTLELGDSALYLCASSLEAAGNTIYFGEGSWLTVV.